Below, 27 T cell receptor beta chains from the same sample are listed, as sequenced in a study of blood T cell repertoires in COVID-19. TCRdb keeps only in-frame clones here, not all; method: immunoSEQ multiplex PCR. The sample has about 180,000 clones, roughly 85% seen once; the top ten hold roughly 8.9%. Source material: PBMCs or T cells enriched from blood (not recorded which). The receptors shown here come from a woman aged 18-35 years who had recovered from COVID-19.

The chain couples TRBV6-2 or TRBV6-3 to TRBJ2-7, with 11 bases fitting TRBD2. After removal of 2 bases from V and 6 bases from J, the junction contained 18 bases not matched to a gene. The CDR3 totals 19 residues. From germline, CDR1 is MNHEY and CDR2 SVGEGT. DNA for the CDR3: TGTGCCAGCAGTTACCCCCGGGGTAGCGGGGGGGCTCGTCGGAGCGAGCAGTACTTC. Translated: CASSYPRGSGGARRSEQYF.

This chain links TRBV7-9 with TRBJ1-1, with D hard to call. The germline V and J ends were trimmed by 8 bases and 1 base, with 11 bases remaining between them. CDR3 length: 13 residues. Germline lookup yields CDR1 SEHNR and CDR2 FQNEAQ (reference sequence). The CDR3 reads CASAPRPNTEAFF. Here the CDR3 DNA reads TGTGCCAGCGCCCCGCGGCCGAACACTGAAGCTTTCTTT.

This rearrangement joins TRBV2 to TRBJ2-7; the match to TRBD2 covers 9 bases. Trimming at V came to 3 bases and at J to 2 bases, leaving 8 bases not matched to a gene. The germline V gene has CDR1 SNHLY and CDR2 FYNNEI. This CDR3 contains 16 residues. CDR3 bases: TGTGCCAGCAGTGAGGGGTTAGCGGGGGAGACCTACGAGCAGTACTTC. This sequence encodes CASSEGLAGETYEQYF.

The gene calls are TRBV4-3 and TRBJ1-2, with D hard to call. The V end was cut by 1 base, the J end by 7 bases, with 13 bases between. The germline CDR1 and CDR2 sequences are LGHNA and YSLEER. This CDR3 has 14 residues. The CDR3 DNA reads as TGCGCCAGCAGCCAAGGTATCGGGGTTTCTGGCTACACCTTC. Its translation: CASSQGIGVSGYTF.

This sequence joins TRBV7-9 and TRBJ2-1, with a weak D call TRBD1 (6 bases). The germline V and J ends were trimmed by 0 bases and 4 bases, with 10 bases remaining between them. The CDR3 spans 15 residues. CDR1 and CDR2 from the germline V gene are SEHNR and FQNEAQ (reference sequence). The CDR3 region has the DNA TGTGCCAGCAGCTTAGCCAGGACAGCTTACAATGAGCAGTTCTTC. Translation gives CASSLARTAYNEQFF.

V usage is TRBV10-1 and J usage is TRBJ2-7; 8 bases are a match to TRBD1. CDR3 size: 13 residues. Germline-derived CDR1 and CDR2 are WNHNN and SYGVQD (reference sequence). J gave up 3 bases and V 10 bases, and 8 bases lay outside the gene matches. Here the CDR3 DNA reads TGCGCCATCCACCTACAGGGGGACTACGAGCAGTACTTC. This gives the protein CAIHLQGDYEQYF.

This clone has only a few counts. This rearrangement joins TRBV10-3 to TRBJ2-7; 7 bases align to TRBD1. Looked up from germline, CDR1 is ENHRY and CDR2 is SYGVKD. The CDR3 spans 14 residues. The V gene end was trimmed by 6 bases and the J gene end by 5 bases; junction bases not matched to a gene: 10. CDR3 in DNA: TGTGCCATCAGCCCGGGACAGCTCAGCAACGAGCAGTACTTC. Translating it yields CAISPGQLSNEQYF.

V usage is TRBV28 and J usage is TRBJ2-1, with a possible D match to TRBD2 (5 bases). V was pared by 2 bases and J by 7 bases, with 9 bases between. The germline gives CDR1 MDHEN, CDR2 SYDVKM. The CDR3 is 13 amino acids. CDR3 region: CASSLAGANEQFF. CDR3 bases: TGTGCCAGCAGTTTAGCGGGTGCGAATGAGCAGTTCTTC.

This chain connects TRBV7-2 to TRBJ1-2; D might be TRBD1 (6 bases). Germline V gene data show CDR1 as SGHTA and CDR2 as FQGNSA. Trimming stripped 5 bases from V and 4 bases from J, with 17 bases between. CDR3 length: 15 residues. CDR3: CASSQAGGATYGYTF. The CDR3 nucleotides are TGTGCCAGCAGCCAGGCGGGGGGCGCAACCTATGGCTACACCTTC.

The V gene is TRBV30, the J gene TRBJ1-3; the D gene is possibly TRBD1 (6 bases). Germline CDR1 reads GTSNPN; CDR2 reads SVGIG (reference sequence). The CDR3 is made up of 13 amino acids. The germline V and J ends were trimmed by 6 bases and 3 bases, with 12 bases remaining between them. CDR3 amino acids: CACQGFIGNTIYF. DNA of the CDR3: TGTGCCTGCCAGGGGTTCATTGGAAACACCATATATTTT.

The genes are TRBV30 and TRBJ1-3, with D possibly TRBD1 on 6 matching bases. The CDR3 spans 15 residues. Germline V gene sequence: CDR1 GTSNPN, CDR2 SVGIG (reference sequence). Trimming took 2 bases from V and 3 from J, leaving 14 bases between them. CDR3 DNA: TGTGCCTGGAGTCTACAGGGTTCCCGTGGAAACACCATATATTTT. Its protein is CAWSLQGSRGNTIYF.

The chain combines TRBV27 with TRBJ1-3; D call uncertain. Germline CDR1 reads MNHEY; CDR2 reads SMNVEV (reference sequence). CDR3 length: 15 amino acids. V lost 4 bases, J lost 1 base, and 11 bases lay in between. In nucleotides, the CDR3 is TGTGCCAGCAGTTCTACAGATCATTCTGGAAACACCATATATTTT. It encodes CASSSTDHSGNTIYF.

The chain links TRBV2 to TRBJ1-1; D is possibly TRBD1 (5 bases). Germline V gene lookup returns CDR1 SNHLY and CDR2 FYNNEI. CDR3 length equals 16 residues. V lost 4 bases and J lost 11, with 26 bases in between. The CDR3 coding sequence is TGTGCCAGCAGTGTCCGGGGCCCGACAAGACCAGGGAGGGCTTTCTTT. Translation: CASSVRGPTRPGRAFF.

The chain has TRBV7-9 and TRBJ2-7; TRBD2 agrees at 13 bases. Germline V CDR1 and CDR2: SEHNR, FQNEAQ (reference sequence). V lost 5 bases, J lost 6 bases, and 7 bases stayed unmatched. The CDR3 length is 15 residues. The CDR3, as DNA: TGTGCCAGCAGCCAAACTAGCGGGGGGGCCGCCGAGCAGTACTTC. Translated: CASSQTSGGAAEQYF.

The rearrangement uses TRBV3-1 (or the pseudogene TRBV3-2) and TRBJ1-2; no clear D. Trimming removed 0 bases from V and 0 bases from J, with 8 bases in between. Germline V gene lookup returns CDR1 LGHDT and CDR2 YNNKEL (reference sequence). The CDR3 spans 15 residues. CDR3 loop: CASSQDGAPNYGYTF. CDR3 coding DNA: TGTGCCAGCAGCCAAGACGGTGCTCCTAACTATGGCTACACCTTC.

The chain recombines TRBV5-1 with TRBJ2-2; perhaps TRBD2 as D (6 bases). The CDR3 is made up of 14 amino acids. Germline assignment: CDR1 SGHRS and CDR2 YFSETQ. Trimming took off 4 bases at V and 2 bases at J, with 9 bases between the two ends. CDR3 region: CASSIGLNTGELFF. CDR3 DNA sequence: TGCGCCAGCAGCATCGGACTAAACACCGGGGAGCTGTTTTTT. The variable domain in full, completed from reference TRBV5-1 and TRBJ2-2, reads KAGVTQTPRYLIKTRGQQVTLSCSPISGHRSVSWYQQTPGQGLQFLFEYFSETQRNKGNFPGRFSGRQFSNSRSEMNVSTLELGDSALYLCASSIGLNTGELFFGEGSRLTVL.

The CDR3: CASSLGDTQDNEQFF. CDR3 in DNA: TGTGCCAGCAGCCTAGGCGATACTCAGGACAATGAGCAGTTCTTC. The chain joins TRBV3-1 (or the pseudogene TRBV3-2) to TRBJ2-1; D not resolved. The CDR3 consists of 15 residues. Germline assignment: CDR1 LGHDT and CDR2 YNNKEL (reference sequence). V shed 4 bases and J shed 5 bases, with 15 bases lying between them.

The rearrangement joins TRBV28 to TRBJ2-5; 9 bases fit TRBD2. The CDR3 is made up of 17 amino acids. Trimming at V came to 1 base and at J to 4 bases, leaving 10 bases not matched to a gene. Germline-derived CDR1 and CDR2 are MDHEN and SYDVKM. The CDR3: CASSLLLLAGNSETQYF. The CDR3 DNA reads TGTGCCAGCAGTTTATTATTGCTAGCGGGGAACTCAGAGACCCAGTACTTC.

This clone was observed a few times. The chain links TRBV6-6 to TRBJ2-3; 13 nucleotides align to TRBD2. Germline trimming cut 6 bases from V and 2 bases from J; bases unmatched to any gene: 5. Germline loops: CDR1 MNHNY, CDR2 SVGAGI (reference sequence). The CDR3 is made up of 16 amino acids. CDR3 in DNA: TGTGCCAGCAGACTACTAGCGGGAGGGTCCACAGATACGCAGTATTTT. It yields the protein CASRLLAGGSTDTQYF.

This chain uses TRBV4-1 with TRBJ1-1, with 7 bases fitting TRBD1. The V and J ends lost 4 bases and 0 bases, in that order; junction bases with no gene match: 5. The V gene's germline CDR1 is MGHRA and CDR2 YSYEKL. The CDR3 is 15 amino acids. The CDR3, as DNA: TGCGCCAGCAGCCCCCGGACAGGTTTGAACACTGAAGCTTTCTTT. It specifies CASSPRTGLNTEAFF.

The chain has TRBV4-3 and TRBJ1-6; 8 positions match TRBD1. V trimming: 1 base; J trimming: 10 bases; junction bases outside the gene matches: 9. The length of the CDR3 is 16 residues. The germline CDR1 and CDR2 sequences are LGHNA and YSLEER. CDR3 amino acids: CASSQGPSGGASPLHF. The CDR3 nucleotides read TGCGCCAGCAGCCAAGGACCCTCAGGGGGCGCGTCACCCCTCCACTTT.

CDR3 sequence: CASSLREVSYSPLHF. DNA for the CDR3: TGTGCCAGCAGTTTACGCGAAGTTTCATATTCACCCCTCCACTTT. The gene calls are TRBV28 and TRBJ1-6; D unclear. Trimming stripped 2 bases from V and 8 bases from J, with 13 bases between. Germline CDR1 and CDR2: MDHEN and SYDVKM. This CDR3 has 15 residues. The variable domain in full, with the rest retrieved from reference TRBV28 and TRBJ1-6, is DVKVTQSSRYLVKRTGEKVFLECVQDMDHENMFWYRQDPGLGLRLIYFSYDVKMKEKGDIPEGYSVSREKKERFSLILESASTNQTSMYLCASSLREVSYSPLHFGNGTRLTVT.

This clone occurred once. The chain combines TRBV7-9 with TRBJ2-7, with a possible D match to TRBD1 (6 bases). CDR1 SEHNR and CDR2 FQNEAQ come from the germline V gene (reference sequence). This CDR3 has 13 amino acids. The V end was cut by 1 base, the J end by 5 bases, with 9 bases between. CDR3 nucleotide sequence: TGTGCCAGCAGCTTAGGCAGGGGTGACGAGCAGTACTTC. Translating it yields CASSLGRGDEQYF.

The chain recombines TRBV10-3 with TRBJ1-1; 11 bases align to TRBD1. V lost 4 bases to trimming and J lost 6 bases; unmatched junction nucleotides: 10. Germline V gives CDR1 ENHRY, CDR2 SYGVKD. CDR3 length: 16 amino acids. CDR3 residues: CAISATGTGGRSEAFF. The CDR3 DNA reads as TGTGCCATCAGTGCCACCGGGACAGGGGGGAGGTCTGAAGCTTTCTTT.

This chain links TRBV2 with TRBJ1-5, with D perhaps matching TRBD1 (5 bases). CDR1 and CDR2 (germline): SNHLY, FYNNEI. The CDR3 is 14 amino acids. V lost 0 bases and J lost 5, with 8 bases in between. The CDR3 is CASSEAGRDQPQHF. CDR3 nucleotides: TGTGCCAGCAGTGAAGCGGGGCGAGATCAGCCCCAGCATTTT.

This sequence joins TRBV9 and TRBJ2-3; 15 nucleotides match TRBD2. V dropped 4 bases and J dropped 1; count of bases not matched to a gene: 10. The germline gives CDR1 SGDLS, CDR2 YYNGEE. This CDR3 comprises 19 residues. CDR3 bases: TGTGCCAGCAGCCAACTGGGACTAGCGGGGGGTGGTCGCACAGATACGCAGTATTTT. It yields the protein CASSQLGLAGGGRTDTQYF.

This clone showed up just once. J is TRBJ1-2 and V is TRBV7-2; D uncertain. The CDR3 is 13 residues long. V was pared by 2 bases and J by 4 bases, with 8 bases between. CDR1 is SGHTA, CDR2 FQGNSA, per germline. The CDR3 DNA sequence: TGTGCCAGCAGCTTATCCCGGTCCTATGGCTACACCTTC. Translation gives CASSLSRSYGYTF.